The source of this T cell receptor (beta chain) is a study of cytomegalovirus exposure and HLA in healthy donors. After removal of 1 base from V and 12 bases from J, the junction contained 13 bases not matched to a gene. There are 16 residues in the CDR3. CDR1 and CDR2 (germline): SGHVS, FNYEAQ. Vbeta (60) and Jbeta (13) primers were used in the PCR. Data came from immunoSEQ multiplex PCR; TCRdb stores just in-frame clones and leaves some out. Of about 150,000 clones listed, roughly three quarters are singletons. The chain is built from TRBV7-6 and TRBJ2-1; 9 positions match TRBD2. Material for sequencing was PBMCs. The clonotype comes from a man between 25 and 39 years old in good health and CMV-seropositive. The CDR3, as DNA: TGTGCCAGCAGCTTAGAGGCTAGCGGGAACCTTGGAGGGCAGTTCTTC. It encodes CASSLEASGNLGGQFF.